The 9 T cell receptor beta chains listed next were all sequenced from one sample in a study of T cell responses to AZD1222 COVID-19 vaccine. Profiled with immunoSEQ multiplex PCR; TCRdb holds only in-frame clones, not every one. The repertoire includes around 130,000 clones, over 90% of them detected once, and under 7.5% sits in the top ten. The source material was peripheral blood, sampled on day 0 of AZD1222 vaccination. Every receptor here comes from an adult in good health.

V usage is TRBV18 and J usage is TRBJ2-3; 9 bases match TRBD2. V was pared by 3 bases and J by 3 bases, with 4 bases of the junction left unmatched. CDR1 and CDR2 from the germline V gene are KGHSH and LQKENI. The CDR3 consists of 15 residues. The CDR3 region is CASSPLAGGTDTQYF. CDR3 sequence (DNA): TGTGCCAGCTCACCTTTGGCGGGGGGGACAGATACGCAGTATTTT. Drawing the rest from reference TRBV18 and TRBJ2-3, the complete variable domain is NAGVMQNPRHLVRRRGQEARLRCSPMKGHSHVYWYRQLPEEGLKFMVYLQKENIIDESGMPKERFSAEFPKEGPSILRIQQVVRGDSAAYFCASSPLAGGTDTQYFGPGTRLTVL.

The chain couples TRBV6-5 to TRBJ1-6, with no clear D. Trimming left V 6 bases short and J 5 bases short, with 8 bases between. The CDR3 is 13 amino acids. Per the germline V gene, CDR1 is MNHEY and CDR2 is SVGAGI. CDR3 bases: TGTGCCAGCAGCCGGGTTGATAATTCACCCCTCCACTTT. Translation gives CASSRVDNSPLHF.

The chain joins TRBV7-9 to TRBJ1-1, with D unclear. CDR3 length: 13 amino acids. The ends were cut back, 3 bases at V and 9 bases at J, with 14 bases in the middle. From germline, CDR1 is SEHNR and CDR2 FQNEAQ (reference sequence). CDR3 coding DNA: TGTGCCAGCAGCTTCTCAACCTCGAAAAAAGCTTTCTTT. This sequence encodes CASSFSTSKKAFF.

This chain connects TRBV11-3 to TRBJ1-2; no clear D gene. V lost 11 bases, J lost 6 bases, and 19 bases lay in between. Germline CDR1 SGHNT, CDR2 YENEEA. The CDR3 consists of 13 residues. Here the CDR3 reads CAGQGCVSHGYTF. CDR3 in DNA: TGTGCCGGCCAAGGGTGTGTGTCTCATGGCTACACCTTC.

The chain's CDR3 is CARERTGGPGELFF. The DNA of the CDR3 is TGTGCCAGAGAGAGGACAGGGGGCCCCGGGGAGCTGTTTTTT. V gene TRBV2 combines with J gene TRBJ2-2; TRBD1 agrees at 11 bases. CDR3 size: 14 residues. J gave up 6 bases and V 9 bases, and 6 bases lay outside the gene matches. Germline V gene lookup returns CDR1 SNHLY and CDR2 FYNNEI.

The rearrangement links TRBV30 to TRBJ1-2; the D gene is possibly TRBD1 (5 bases). Trimming stripped 2 bases from V and 5 bases from J, with 9 bases between. The CDR3 has 12 amino acids. The germline gives CDR1 GTSNPN, CDR2 SVGIG (reference sequence). In DNA, the CDR3 is TGTGCCTGGAGTCGCAGGGATTATGGCTACACCTTC. Protein product: CAWSRRDYGYTF.

The chain carries TRBV7-2 and TRBJ2-5, with 11 positions matching TRBD2. The CDR3 runs 17 residues. Trimming at V came to 5 bases and at J to 4 bases, leaving 12 bases not matched to a gene. Per germline, CDR1 SGHTA and CDR2 FQGNSA. The CDR3 here is CASSLAALAGAGETQYF. For the CDR3, the DNA is TGTGCCAGCAGCCTCGCCGCACTAGCGGGAGCTGGAGAGACCCAGTACTTC. Complete variable domain (other parts from reference TRBV7-2 and TRBJ2-5): GAGVSQSPSNKVTEKGKDVELRCDPISGHTALYWYRQSLGQGLEFLIYFQGNSAPDKSGLPSDRFSAERTGGSVSTLTIQRTQQEDSAVYLCASSLAALAGAGETQYFGPGTRLLVL.

J is TRBJ1-2 and V is TRBV7-2; D not resolved. Trimming shortened V by 2 bases and J by 8 bases, and 9 bases separated the two germline ends. Germline V CDR1 and CDR2: SGHTA, FQGNSA. The CDR3 totals 12 residues. DNA for the CDR3: TGTGCCAGCAGCTTACGTAGGGAAGGCTACACCTTC. Encoded protein: CASSLRREGYTF.

This clone was seen a single time. The chain recombines TRBV24-1 with TRBJ2-1; TRBD2 aligns across 10 bases. The junction had 7 bases not matched to a gene; V was cut back by 3 bases and J by 9 bases. Germline lookup yields CDR1 KGHDR and CDR2 SFDVKD. CDR3 length: 15 amino acids. The CDR3 DNA reads TGTGCCACCAGTGATACTAGCGGGATACAGGCTGAGCAGTTCTTC. Protein product: CATSDTSGIQAEQFF.